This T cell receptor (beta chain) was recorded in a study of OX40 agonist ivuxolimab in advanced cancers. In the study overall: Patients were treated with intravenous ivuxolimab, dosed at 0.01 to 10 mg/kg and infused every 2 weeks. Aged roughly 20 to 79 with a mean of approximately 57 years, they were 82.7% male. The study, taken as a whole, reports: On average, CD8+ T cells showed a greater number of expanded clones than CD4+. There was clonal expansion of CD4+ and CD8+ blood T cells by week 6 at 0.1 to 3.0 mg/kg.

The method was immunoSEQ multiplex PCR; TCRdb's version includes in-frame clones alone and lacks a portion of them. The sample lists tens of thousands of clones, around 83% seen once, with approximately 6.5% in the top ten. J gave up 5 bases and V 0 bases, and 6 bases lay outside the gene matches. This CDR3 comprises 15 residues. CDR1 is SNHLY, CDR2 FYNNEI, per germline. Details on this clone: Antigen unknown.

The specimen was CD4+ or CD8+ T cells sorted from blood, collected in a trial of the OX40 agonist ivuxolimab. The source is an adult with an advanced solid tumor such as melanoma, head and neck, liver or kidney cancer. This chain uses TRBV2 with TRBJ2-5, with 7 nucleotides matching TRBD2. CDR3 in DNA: TGTGCCAGCAGTGAAGCGGCGGGAGCTGTGGAGACCCAGTACTTC. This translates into CASSEAAGAVETQYF. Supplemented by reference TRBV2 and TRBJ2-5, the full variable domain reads EPEVTQTPSHQVTQMGQEVILRCVPISNHLYFYWYRQILGQKVEFLVSFYNNEISEKSEIFDDQFSVERPDGSNFTLKIRSTKLEDSAMYFCASSEAAGAVETQYFGPGTRLLVL.